The 14 T cell receptor beta chains below were found in one sample sequenced in a study of beta chain features in type 1 diabetes. Study-wide results and caveats: Shorter TCRB CDR3s, moderately but significantly so, were found in Type 1 diabetes patients in all four CD4+ subsets.

The entirety of the isolated RNA underwent reverse transcription, so expressed TCRB transcripts were sequenced. The table came from immunoSEQ multiplex PCR; TCRdb's copy has only in-frame clones and leaves some out. Here the sample spans 630,000 or so clones, more than 12% being singletons. Their recognized antigens are unknown. The material sequenced was naive CD4+ T cells from blood. These receptor sequences come from a man aged 18 to 29 with type 1 diabetes.

The V gene is TRBV15, the J gene TRBJ2-7; TRBD2 matches 14 bases. The CDR3 has 16 residues. CDR1 is LNHNV, CDR2 YYDKDF, per germline (reference sequence). J was trimmed by 4 bases and V by 1 base; bases with no gene match: 3. CDR3 protein: CATSRGGTSGSYEQYF. CDR3 in DNA: TGTGCCACCAGCAGAGGAGGGACTAGCGGGAGTTACGAGCAGTACTTC. Variable domain in full (rest from reference TRBV15 and TRBJ2-7): DAMVIQNPRYQVTQFGKPVTLSCSQTLNHNVMYWYQQKSSQAPKLLFHYYDKDFNNEADTPDNFQSRRPNTSFCFLDIRSPGLGDTAMYLCATSRGGTSGSYEQYFGPGTRLTVT.

This clone showed up just a few times. The chain couples TRBV7-2 to TRBJ2-3; D might be TRBD1 (5 bases). Germline CDR1 is SGHTA and CDR2 is FQGNSA. The V gene lost 5 bases and the J gene lost 5 bases, with 8 bases spanning the gap. CDR3 length: 12 residues. The CDR3 DNA sequence: TGTGCCAGCAGCGAAGGGGTAGATACGCAGTATTTT. The encoded protein is CASSEGVDTQYF. Variable domain in full (rest from reference TRBV7-2 and TRBJ2-3): GAGVSQSPSNKVTEKGKDVELRCDPISGHTALYWYRQSLGQGLEFLIYFQGNSAPDKSGLPSDRFSAERTGGSVSTLTIQRTQQEDSAVYLCASSEGVDTQYFGPGTRLTVL.

In its sample, this clone was seen a few times. The chain uses TRBV4-2 and TRBJ2-1; TRBD2 agrees at 9 bases. Germline V gene data show CDR1 as LGHNA and CDR2 as YNFKEQ. Germline trimming cut 4 bases from V and 0 bases from J; bases unmatched to any gene: 7. This CDR3 comprises 17 residues. CDR3 region: CASSRRQRGASYNEQFF. CDR3 sequence (DNA): TGTGCCAGCAGCCGACGTCAGCGGGGGGCCTCCTACAATGAGCAGTTCTTC.

This clone was counted a few times. This chain joins TRBV30 and TRBJ2-1; no firm D call. The CDR3 is 11 residues long. Germline CDR1 GTSNPN, CDR2 SVGIG (reference sequence). Trimming cost V 7 bases and J 4 bases, with 8 bases left between them. CDR3 DNA sequence: TGTGCCTTTTCGCCGTACAATGAGCAGTTCTTC. Amino acid sequence: CAFSPYNEQFF.

This clone appeared a few times. The CDR3 reads CATSRGLLGARAENIQYF. The CDR3 bases are TGTGCCACCAGCAGAGGCTTGTTAGGCGCGAGGGCAGAAAACATTCAGTACTTC. The rearrangement links TRBV15 to TRBJ2-4, with D maybe TRBD2 (5 bases). The germline V and J ends were trimmed by 1 base and 5 bases, with 21 bases remaining between them. The CDR3 consists of 18 residues. CDR1 is LNHNV and CDR2 is YYDKDF in the germline V gene (reference sequence).

In this sample, this clone turned up a few times. The J gene is TRBJ2-1, the V gene TRBV6-1; D gene unclear. V gave up 6 bases and J gave up 1 base, with 7 bases separating them. Per germline, CDR1 MNHNS and CDR2 SASEGT. The CDR3 is 13 amino acids. CDR3 residues: CASRGLSYNEQFF. In nucleotides, the CDR3 is TGTGCCAGCAGGGGGTTATCCTACAATGAGCAGTTCTTC.

The chain recombines TRBV7-9 with TRBJ2-7; D perhaps matches TRBD1 (6 bases). The CDR3 extends over 13 amino acids. V was pared by 5 bases and J by 5 bases, with 13 bases between. CDR1 is SEHNR and CDR2 is FQNEAQ in the germline V gene (reference sequence). The CDR3 DNA sequence: TGTGCCAGCAGCCCACGGACAGACGACGAGCAGTACTTC. This translates into CASSPRTDDEQYF.

There are a few counts of this clone. The rearrangement links TRBV4-3 to TRBJ1-4; D is possibly TRBD1 (5 bases). The CDR3 consists of 15 residues. Per germline, CDR1 LGHNA and CDR2 YSLEER. The V end lost 4 bases, the J end lost 4 bases, and 13 bases lay between the germline ends. CDR3 nucleotide sequence: TGCGCCAGCAGCCGAGCGGGAGGGGATAATGAAAAACTGTTTTTT. Translated: CASSRAGGDNEKLFF.

The chain is built from TRBV7-2 and TRBJ1-6; D may be TRBD1 (5 bases). V was shortened by 5 bases and J by 4 bases, with 15 bases between the two germline ends. CDR1 and CDR2 from the germline V gene are SGHTA and FQGNSA. CDR3 length equals 16 residues. The CDR3 loop reads CASSATGTGYNSPLHF. As DNA, the CDR3 is TGTGCCAGCAGCGCTACCGGGACGGGTTATAATTCACCCCTCCACTTT.

The chain couples TRBV9 to TRBJ1-6, with D unresolved. Germline V gene lookup returns CDR1 SGDLS and CDR2 YYNGEE. The V end was cut by 0 bases, the J end by 6 bases, with 7 bases between. This CDR3 is built from 14 residues. The CDR3 DNA reads as TGTGCCAGCAGCGTAGAGGCATTTAATTCACCCCTCCACTTT. Protein: CASSVEAFNSPLHF.

The chain has TRBV28 and TRBJ1-2, with a possible D match to TRBD1 (5 bases). The V gene's germline CDR1 is MDHEN and CDR2 SYDVKM. This CDR3 contains 16 residues. V lost 7 bases and J lost 4, with 22 bases in between. CDR3 sequence (DNA): TGTGCCAGCACAGTTTCTGCGGGGGACGGCCTCTATGGCTACACCTTC. Its translation: CASTVSAGDGLYGYTF.

The chain has TRBV30 and TRBJ2-4, with a weak D call TRBD2 (6 bases). Germline V gene data show CDR1 as GTSNPN and CDR2 as SVGIG (reference sequence). CDR3 length: 15 residues. V was shortened by 4 bases and J by 4 bases, with 17 bases between the two germline ends. Here the CDR3 reads CAWTGSVRGKNIQYF. Here the CDR3 DNA reads TGTGCCTGGACTGGGTCAGTCCGGGGGAAAAACATTCAGTACTTC.

This clone was observed a handful of times. The rearrangement uses TRBV14 and TRBJ2-1, with D uncertain. V lost 4 bases and J lost 5, with 15 bases in between. The CDR3 loop spans 15 amino acids. Germline values: CDR1 SGHDN, CDR2 FVKESK. Written as DNA, the CDR3 is TGTGCCAGCAGCCTCTACCCGGGCCTAAACAATGAGCAGTTCTTC. Residues: CASSLYPGLNNEQFF. The full variable domain, completed using reference TRBV14 and TRBJ2-1, is EAGVTQFPSHSVIEKGQTVTLRCDPISGHDNLYWYRRVMGKEIKFLLHFVKESKQDESGMPNNRFLAERTGGTYSTLKVQPAELEDSGVYFCASSLYPGLNNEQFFGPGTRLTVL.

This clone was counted many times. This sequence joins TRBV10-3 and TRBJ2-4; 8 bases match TRBD2. The V gene end was trimmed by 6 bases and the J gene end by 9 bases; junction bases not matched to a gene: 13. The CDR3 has 15 residues. Germline V CDR1 and CDR2: ENHRY, SYGVKD. The CDR3 DNA follows: TGTGCCATCAGCGGAGGGGTACTAGCGGAGGGCATTCAGTACTTC. It codes for CAISGGVLAEGIQYF.